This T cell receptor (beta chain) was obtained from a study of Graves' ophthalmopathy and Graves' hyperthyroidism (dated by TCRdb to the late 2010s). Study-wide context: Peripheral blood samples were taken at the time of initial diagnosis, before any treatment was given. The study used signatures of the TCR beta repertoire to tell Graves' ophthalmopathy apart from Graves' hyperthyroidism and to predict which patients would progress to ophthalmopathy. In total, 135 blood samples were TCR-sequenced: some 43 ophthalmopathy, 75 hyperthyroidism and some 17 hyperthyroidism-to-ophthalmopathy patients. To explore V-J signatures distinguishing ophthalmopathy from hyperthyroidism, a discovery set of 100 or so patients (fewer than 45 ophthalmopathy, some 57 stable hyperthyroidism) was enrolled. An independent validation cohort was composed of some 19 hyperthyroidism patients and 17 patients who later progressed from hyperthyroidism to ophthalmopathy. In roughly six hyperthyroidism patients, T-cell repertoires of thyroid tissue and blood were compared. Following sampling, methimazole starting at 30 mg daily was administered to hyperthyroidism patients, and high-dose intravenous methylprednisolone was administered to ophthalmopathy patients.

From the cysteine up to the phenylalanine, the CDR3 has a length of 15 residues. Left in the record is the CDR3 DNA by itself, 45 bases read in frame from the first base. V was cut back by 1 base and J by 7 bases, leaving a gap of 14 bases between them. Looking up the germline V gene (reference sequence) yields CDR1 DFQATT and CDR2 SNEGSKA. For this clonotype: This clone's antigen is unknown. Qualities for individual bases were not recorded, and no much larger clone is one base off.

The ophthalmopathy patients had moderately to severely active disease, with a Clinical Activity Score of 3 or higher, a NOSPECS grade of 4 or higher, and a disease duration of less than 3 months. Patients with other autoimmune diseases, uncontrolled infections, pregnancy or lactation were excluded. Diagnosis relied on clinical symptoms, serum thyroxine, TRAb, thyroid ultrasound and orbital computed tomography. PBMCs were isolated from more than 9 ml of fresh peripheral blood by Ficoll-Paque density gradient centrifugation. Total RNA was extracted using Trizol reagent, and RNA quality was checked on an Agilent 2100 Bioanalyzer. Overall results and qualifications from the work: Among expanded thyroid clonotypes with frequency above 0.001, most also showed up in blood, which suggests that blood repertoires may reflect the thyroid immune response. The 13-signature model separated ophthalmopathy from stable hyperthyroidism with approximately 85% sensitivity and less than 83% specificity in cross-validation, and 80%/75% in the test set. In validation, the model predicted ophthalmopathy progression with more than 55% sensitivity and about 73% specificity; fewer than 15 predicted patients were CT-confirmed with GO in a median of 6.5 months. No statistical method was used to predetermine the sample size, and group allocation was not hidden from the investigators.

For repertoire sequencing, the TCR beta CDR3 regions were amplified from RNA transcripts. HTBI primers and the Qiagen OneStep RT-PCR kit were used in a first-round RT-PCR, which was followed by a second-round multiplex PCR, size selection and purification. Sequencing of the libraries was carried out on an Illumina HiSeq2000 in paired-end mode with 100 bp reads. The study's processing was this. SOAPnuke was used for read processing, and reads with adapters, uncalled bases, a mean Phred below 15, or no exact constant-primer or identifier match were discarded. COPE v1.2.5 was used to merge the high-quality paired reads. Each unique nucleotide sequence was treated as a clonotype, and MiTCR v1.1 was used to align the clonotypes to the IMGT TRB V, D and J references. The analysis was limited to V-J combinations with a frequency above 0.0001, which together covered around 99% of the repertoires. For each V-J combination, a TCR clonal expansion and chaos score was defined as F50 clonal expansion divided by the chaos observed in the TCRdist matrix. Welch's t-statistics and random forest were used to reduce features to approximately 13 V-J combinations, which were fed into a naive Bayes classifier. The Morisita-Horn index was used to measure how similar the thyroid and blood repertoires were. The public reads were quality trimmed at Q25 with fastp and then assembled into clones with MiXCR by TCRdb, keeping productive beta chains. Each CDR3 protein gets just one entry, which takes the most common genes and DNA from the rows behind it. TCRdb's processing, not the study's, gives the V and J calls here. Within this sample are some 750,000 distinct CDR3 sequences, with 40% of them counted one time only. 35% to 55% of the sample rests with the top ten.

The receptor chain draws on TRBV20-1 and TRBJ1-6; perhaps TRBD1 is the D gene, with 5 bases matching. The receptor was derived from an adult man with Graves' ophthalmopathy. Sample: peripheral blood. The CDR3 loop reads CSARVGRAPNSPLHF. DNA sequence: TGCAGTGCTAGAGTCGGCAGGGCCCCGAATTCACCCCTCCACTTT.